This T cell receptor (beta chain) derives from a study of T cells after yellow fever vaccination. CDR3 length: 16 residues. Trimming stripped 5 bases from V and 5 bases from J, with 21 bases between. The germline V gene has CDR1 SGHTA and CDR2 FQGNSA. At least ten counts were recorded for this clonotype. TCRdb re-derived calls from the 5' RACE reads in MiXCR, one entry per CDR3 protein. The data contain 360,000 or so distinct CDR3 sequences, 9.5% to 13% of them singletons. This clonotype originated in a man aged 18 to 30 who received the YFV17D yellow fever vaccine. The sample here was PBMCs, taken on the day of the first yellow fever vaccination. The chain couples TRBV7-2 to TRBJ2-5; D perhaps matches TRBD2 (6 bases). Here the CDR3 reads CASSPNPRGLMETQYF. CDR3 nucleotides: TGTGCCAGCAGCCCTAACCCACGGGGACTCATGGAGACCCAGTACTTC.